This T cell receptor beta chain was sequenced in a study of CD8 T cells in ankylosing spondylitis (dated by TCRdb to the late 2010s). Looking at the study overall: The study set out to find disease-linked TCR variants by profiling T cell receptor beta repertoires in ankylosing spondylitis patients and healthy donors. In total, the full study cohort was made up of over a hundred healthy donors and 25 ankylosing spondylitis patients. Samples of peripheral blood were taken, and for ankylosing spondylitis patients, synovial fluid was collected as well. Beyond this particular receptor, the publication reports: The disease-linked clones were reported as significantly enriched in matched synovial fluid samples from ankylosing spondylitis patients. The disease-linked clones had a CD8+ phenotype and were found at relatively low frequencies in peripheral blood. Blood from ankylosing spondylitis patients appeared to be characterized by a TCR beta motif composed of roughly 8 highly homologous amino acid variants. Some motif variants had previously been reported in the synovial fluid and blood of reactive arthritis patients, which suggests shared mechanisms of disease initiation.

The CDR3 numbers 15 residues from cysteine through phenylalanine. The DNA shown is the 45-base CDR3, in frame from base 1. After removal of 3 bases from V and 3 bases from J, the junction retains 11 bases not matched to a gene. CDR1 and CDR2 (DFQATT, SNEGSKA) derive from the germline V gene (reference sequence). This clonotype appeared many times. Which antigen it targets is not known. The sample holds no much larger clone one base away, and base qualities are not on file. TCRdb shows the sequencer as Illumina HiSeq 2500. TCR beta libraries were prepared by quantitative 5'-RACE with molecular barcodes. As for how the authors treated the data: To identify disease-linked TCR variants, a new computational method was used, one built on a probabilistic model of VDJ rearrangement. The raw public reads went through TCRdb reprocessing: fastp at Q25, MiXCR clone calling, in-frame beta chains kept. Each entry is one CDR3 protein sequence, shown with its most common DNA and genes. The V and J calls come from TCRdb's annotation, not from the publication. In this sample the table shows about 160,000 distinct CDR3 sequences, 9.8% of which occur a single time. The ten largest clones represent approximately 16% of the sample.

This receptor was taken from a female donor with ankylosing spondylitis or in good health (not recorded which). The sequenced sample was blood, either unsorted or a sorted T cell fraction (not recorded which). The chain is assembled from TRBV20-1 and TRBJ2-7; the junction holds 7 bases that match TRBD2. The DNA sequence reads TGCAGTGCTAGGTCTGAAGCGGGGCCACTCTACGAGCAGTACTTC. It translates to CSARSEAGPLYEQYF.